The next 29 T cell receptor beta chains were all read from a single sample in a study of T cell responses to AZD1222 COVID-19 vaccine. Measured with immunoSEQ multiplex PCR; TCRdb has only the in-frame clones, and not every one. The sample lists 120,000 or so clones, around 86% seen once, with roughly 1.1% in the top ten. The specimen was peripheral blood, collected on day 0 of AZD1222 vaccination. These receptors originate from an adult in good health.

The rearrangement joins TRBV4-2 to TRBJ1-5; D is perhaps TRBD1 (6 bases). V lost 0 bases to trimming and J lost 3 bases, with 12 bases between them. The CDR3 spans 16 residues. CDR1 is LGHNA and CDR2 is YNFKEQ in the germline V gene. CDR3 nucleotides: TGTGCCAGCAGCCAAGAATGGCAGGGGTACAATCAGCCCCAGCATTTT. It is translated as CASSQEWQGYNQPQHF.

The chain links TRBV7-2 to TRBJ1-5; D unresolved. Trimming pared 5 bases from V and 1 base from J, leaving 6 bases between. Germline lookup yields CDR1 SGHTA and CDR2 FQGNSA. The CDR3 extends over 13 amino acids. CDR3 bases: TGTGCCAGCAGCCGGGAGAGCAATCAGCCCCAGCATTTT. This gives the protein CASSRESNQPQHF.

J is TRBJ1-5 and V is TRBV4-2; D gene ambiguous. Trimming removed 0 bases from V and 2 bases from J, with 8 bases in between. There are 15 residues in the CDR3. In germline, CDR1 is LGHNA, CDR2 YNFKEQ. CDR3 loop: CASSQDFRGNQPQHF. The CDR3 nucleotides are TGTGCCAGCAGCCAAGATTTTCGGGGCAATCAGCCCCAGCATTTT.

The chain carries TRBV10-2 and TRBJ2-2; D may match TRBD1 or TRBD2 (5 bases each). Germline lookup yields CDR1 WSHSY and CDR2 SAAADI. This CDR3 contains 14 residues. V lost 10 bases and J 6 bases, leaving 18 bases between the germline ends. CDR3 in amino acids: CATSSPGPAGELFF. CDR3 in DNA: TGCGCCACTTCCTCCCCGGGACCGGCCGGGGAGCTGTTTTTT.

The chain employs TRBV21-1 and TRBJ1-4. TRBV21-1 is termed a pseudogene. The CDR3 is 23 amino acids. The CDR3 DNA reads TGTGCCAGCAGCAAAAAACCCCGACCGGGCAGAGCGCCATTTGTATCAACTAATGAAAAACTGTTTTTT. Its translation is CASSKKPRPGRAPFVSTNEKLFF.

The V gene is TRBV15, the J gene TRBJ1-1, with TRBD1 as a possible D gene (6 bases). The germline gives CDR1 LNHNV, CDR2 YYDKDF (reference sequence). Trimming took off 2 bases at V and 1 base at J, with 11 bases between the two ends. This CDR3 contains 15 residues. The CDR3 DNA reads TGTGCCACCAGCAGATCAACAGGGTGGAACACTGAAGCTTTCTTT. As protein: CATSRSTGWNTEAFF.

The V call is TRBV6-5, the J call TRBJ2-2; possible D gene TRBD2, 6 bases. The V end was cut by 6 bases, the J end by 5 bases, with 16 bases between. Germline CDR1 MNHEY, CDR2 SVGAGI. The CDR3 runs to 15 residues. CDR3 in DNA: TGTGCCAGCAGCGGAGGGGCAGGGAAGACCGGGGAGCTGTTTTTT. This translates into CASSGGAGKTGELFF.

The chain employs TRBV5-5 and TRBJ2-3; 13 bases align to TRBD2. The trim removed 4 bases at V and 1 base at J, leaving 6 bases unmatched. Germline lookup yields CDR1 SGHKS and CDR2 YYEKEE (reference sequence). This CDR3 is 17 amino acids long. The chain's CDR3 is CASSPPGTSGGTDTQYF. The CDR3, as DNA: TGTGCCAGCAGCCCCCCCGGGACTAGCGGGGGCACAGATACGCAGTATTTT. Drawing the rest from reference TRBV5-5 and TRBJ2-3, the complete variable domain is DAGVTQSPTHLIKTRGQQVTLRCSPISGHKSVSWYQQVLGQGPQFIFQYYEKEERGRGNFPDRFSARQFPNYSSELNVNALLLGDSALYLCASSPPGTSGGTDTQYFGPGTRLTVL.

DNA of the CDR3: TGTGCCAGCAATCGTCTCGGTCCCACCGGGGAGCTGTTTTTT. Translated, it gives CASNRLGPTGELFF. The chain employs TRBV2 and TRBJ2-2; D gene unclear. The CDR3 spans 14 residues. From germline, CDR1 is SNHLY and CDR2 FYNNEI. Trimming removed 7 bases from V and 4 bases from J, with 13 bases in between. Drawing the rest from reference TRBV2 and TRBJ2-2, the complete variable domain is EPEVTQTPSHQVTQMGQEVILRCVPISNHLYFYWYRQILGQKVEFLVSFYNNEISEKSEIFDDQFSVERPDGSNFTLKIRSTKLEDSAMYFCASNRLGPTGELFFGEGSRLTVL.

The chain recombines TRBV10-3 with TRBJ2-4; D not certain. Looked up from germline, CDR1 is ENHRY and CDR2 is SYGVKD. The CDR3 consists of 14 residues. The ends were cut back, 3 bases at V and 6 bases at J, with 12 bases in the middle. CDR3 protein: CAISDLPPLNIQYF. The CDR3, as DNA: TGTGCCATCAGTGATCTTCCCCCGTTAAACATTCAGTACTTC.

The chain couples TRBV30 to TRBJ1-6, with D unclear. This CDR3 is built from 13 residues. CDR1 and CDR2 from the germline V gene are GTSNPN and SVGIG (reference sequence). Trimming removed 0 bases from V and 9 bases from J, with 9 bases in between. The CDR3 region is CAWSVERSSPLHF. In DNA, the CDR3 is TGTGCCTGGAGTGTCGAGCGGTCTTCACCCCTCCACTTT.

This chain links TRBV6-6 with TRBJ1-2; TRBD1 might be the D (5 bases). Germline values: CDR1 MNHNY, CDR2 SVGAGI (reference sequence). The V end was cut by 2 bases, the J end by 2 bases, with 9 bases between. The CDR3 consists of 14 residues. DNA for the CDR3: TGTGCCAGCAGTTACGAGGGACTGAACTATGGCTACACCTTC. It encodes CASSYEGLNYGYTF.

The chain uses TRBV5-1 and TRBJ2-1; 10 bases map to TRBD2. The germline CDR1 and CDR2 sequences are SGHRS and YFSETQ. CDR3 size: 18 residues. With V trimmed by 4 bases and J by 0 bases, 10 bases remained unmatched. The chain's CDR3 is CASSPRGSGGVSYNEQFF. Written as DNA, the CDR3 is TGCGCCAGCAGCCCCCGTGGAAGCGGGGGGGTCTCCTACAATGAGCAGTTCTTC.

The sample holds a few counts of this clone. This sequence joins TRBV6-4 and TRBJ2-2; a weak D match, TRBD1 (6 bases). The CDR3 contains 14 residues. The V end lost 5 bases, the J end lost 5 bases, and 12 bases lay between the germline ends. Germline values: CDR1 MRHNA, CDR2 SNTAGT. CDR3 coding DNA: TGTGCCAGCAGTTTAGGGACACAGACCGGGGAGCTGTTTTTT. Amino acid sequence: CASSLGTQTGELFF.

This chain connects TRBV6-1 to TRBJ1-6; D remains ambiguous. Trimming left V 4 bases short and J 7 bases short, with 17 bases between. The CDR3 has 16 amino acids. The V gene's germline CDR1 is MNHNS and CDR2 SASEGT. The DNA of the CDR3 is TGTGCCAGCAGTGTTCGGGGTAATATAGGGAATTCACCCCTCCACTTT. Translation: CASSVRGNIGNSPLHF.

In DNA, the CDR3 is TGTGCCAGCAGCGTCGCCCCGGGACAGGGCTTCTCTGCGGGAAACACCATATATTTT. Amino acid sequence: CASSVAPGQGFSAGNTIYF. The chain links TRBV7-9 to TRBJ1-3; 9 bases line up with TRBD1. V was pared by 5 bases and J by 4 bases, with 18 bases of the junction left unmatched. Germline assignment: CDR1 SEHNR and CDR2 FQNEAQ (reference sequence). The CDR3 spans 19 residues.

The chain couples TRBV6-5 to TRBJ1-3; D might be TRBD1 (5 bases). This CDR3 has 14 residues. CDR1 is MNHEY and CDR2 is SVGAGI in the germline V gene. The V end lost 7 bases, the J end lost 4 bases, and 14 bases lay between the germline ends. CDR3 loop: CASTGTSTGNTIYF. The CDR3 region has the DNA TGTGCCAGCACCGGGACGTCGACGGGAAACACCATATATTTT.

The V gene is TRBV2, the J gene TRBJ2-5; the D gene could be TRBD1 or TRBD2 (6 bases each). Trimming shortened V by 5 bases and J by 5 bases, and 18 bases separated the two germline ends. Germline CDR1 is SNHLY and CDR2 is FYNNEI. CDR3 length equals 15 residues. The CDR3 sequence is CASSLSGGGVETQYF. Here the CDR3 DNA reads TGTGCCAGCAGTTTGTCCGGGGGCGGTGTGGAGACCCAGTACTTC.

The CDR3, as DNA: TGTGCCAGCAGTCCGGACTCCGAGACCGGGGAGCTGTTTTTT. Its protein product is CASSPDSETGELFF. The rearrangement links TRBV6-2 or TRBV6-3 to TRBJ2-2; D may be TRBD2 (5 bases). The V gene's germline CDR1 is MNHEY and CDR2 SVGEGT. This CDR3 comprises 14 residues. V dropped 5 bases and J dropped 5 bases, with 12 bases sitting between them.

This clone occurred once. The rearrangement uses TRBV12-3 or TRBV12-4 and TRBJ1-5, with D uncertain. This CDR3 comprises 12 residues. Trimming left V 3 bases short and J 6 bases short, with 6 bases between. The CDR3 reads CASSFGFQPQHF. The CDR3 bases are TGTGCCAGCAGTTTCGGGTTTCAGCCCCAGCATTTT.

The V and J genes are TRBV4-2 and TRBJ1-5; 10 bases match TRBD1. The CDR3 is 15 residues long. Per the germline V gene, CDR1 is LGHNA and CDR2 is YNFKEQ. V lost 3 bases to trimming and J lost 8 bases; unmatched junction nucleotides: 7. The CDR3 here is CASSQTDRGLEPQHF. The CDR3 coding sequence is TGTGCCAGCAGCCAGACTGACAGGGGGCTGGAGCCCCAGCATTTT.

V is TRBV3-1 (or the pseudogene TRBV3-2) and J is TRBJ2-3; 9 positions agree with TRBD2. Per the germline V gene, CDR1 is LGHDT and CDR2 is YNNKEL (reference sequence). This CDR3 contains 15 residues. Trimming cost V 5 bases and J 3 bases; bases outside gene matches: 6. The chain's CDR3 is CASSYHSGGTDTQYF. The DNA for the CDR3 is TGTGCCAGCAGCTATCACAGCGGGGGGACAGATACGCAGTATTTT.

CDR3 DNA: TGTGCCAGCAGTGTCAACTCCGGGGAGACCCAGTACTTC. Protein product: CASSVNSGETQYF. The chain recombines TRBV12-3 or TRBV12-4 with TRBJ2-5; D is unresolved. V gave up 5 bases and J gave up 5 bases, with 12 bases separating them. The CDR3 sequence is 13 residues long.

The chain has TRBV5-1 and TRBJ2-1; no clear D. Germline V gene lookup returns CDR1 SGHRS and CDR2 YFSETQ. The V and J ends lost 0 bases and 6 bases respectively, with 7 bases between them. This CDR3 has 13 amino acids. The DNA for the CDR3 is TGCGCCAGCAGCTTGGAAGGGTCCAATGAGCAGTTCTTC. Its protein is CASSLEGSNEQFF. Supplemented by reference TRBV5-1 and TRBJ2-1, the full variable domain reads KAGVTQTPRYLIKTRGQQVTLSCSPISGHRSVSWYQQTPGQGLQFLFEYFSETQRNKGNFPGRFSGRQFSNSRSEMNVSTLELGDSALYLCASSLEGSNEQFFGPGTRLTVL.

V and J are TRBV2 and TRBJ1-2; tentative D call: TRBD1 (6 bases). Germline V CDR1 and CDR2: SNHLY, FYNNEI. The CDR3 runs to 13 residues. V was trimmed by 6 bases and J by 8 bases, leaving 16 bases between them. CDR3 nucleotides: TGTGCCAGCAGGGGCGGGGGCGCGGGAGGCTACACCTTC. Residues: CASRGGGAGGYTF. The complete variable domain, with remaining parts taken from reference TRBV2 and TRBJ1-2, reads EPEVTQTPSHQVTQMGQEVILRCVPISNHLYFYWYRQILGQKVEFLVSFYNNEISEKSEIFDDQFSVERPDGSNFTLKIRSTKLEDSAMYFCASRGGGAGGYTFGSGTRLTVV.

The chain links TRBV6-5 to TRBJ2-7; tentative D call: TRBD1 (7 bases). The CDR3 covers 15 residues. CDR1 is MNHEY and CDR2 is SVGAGI in the germline V gene. Trimming removed 6 bases at V and 0 bases at J, with 15 bases between. As DNA, the CDR3 is TGTGCCAGCAGGCACGACAGGGAGGCCTCCTACGAGCAGTACTTC. Protein sequence: CASRHDREASYEQYF.

The J gene is TRBJ1-1, the V gene TRBV18, with D possibly matching TRBD1 (6 bases). This CDR3 comprises 16 residues. V was pared by 6 bases and J by 0 bases, with 17 bases between. CDR1 is KGHSH, CDR2 LQKENI, per germline. CDR3 region: CASSKTRGNMNTEAFF. The DNA for the CDR3 is TGTGCCAGCTCTAAAACCAGGGGAAATATGAACACTGAAGCTTTCTTT.

The chain uses TRBV27 and TRBJ1-3; D is possibly TRBD1 (6 bases). The CDR3 spans 16 residues. The germline CDR1 and CDR2 sequences are MNHEY and SMNVEV (reference sequence). Trimming removed 6 bases from V and 0 bases from J, with 15 bases in between. DNA of the CDR3: TGTGCCAGCAGAGAGGGGGGGTCTTTCTCTGGAAACACCATATATTTT. Protein product: CASREGGSFSGNTIYF.

The chain joins TRBV19 to TRBJ2-7, with 7 bases identical to TRBD2. The V gene's germline CDR1 is LNHDA and CDR2 SQIVND (reference sequence). V trimming: 3 bases; J trimming: 3 bases; junction bases outside the gene matches: 8. The length of the CDR3 is 15 residues. In nucleotides, the CDR3 is TGTGCCAGTAGTATTCGGGGGGTAGTGGGCTACGAGCAGTACTTC. Translated, it gives CASSIRGVVGYEQYF.